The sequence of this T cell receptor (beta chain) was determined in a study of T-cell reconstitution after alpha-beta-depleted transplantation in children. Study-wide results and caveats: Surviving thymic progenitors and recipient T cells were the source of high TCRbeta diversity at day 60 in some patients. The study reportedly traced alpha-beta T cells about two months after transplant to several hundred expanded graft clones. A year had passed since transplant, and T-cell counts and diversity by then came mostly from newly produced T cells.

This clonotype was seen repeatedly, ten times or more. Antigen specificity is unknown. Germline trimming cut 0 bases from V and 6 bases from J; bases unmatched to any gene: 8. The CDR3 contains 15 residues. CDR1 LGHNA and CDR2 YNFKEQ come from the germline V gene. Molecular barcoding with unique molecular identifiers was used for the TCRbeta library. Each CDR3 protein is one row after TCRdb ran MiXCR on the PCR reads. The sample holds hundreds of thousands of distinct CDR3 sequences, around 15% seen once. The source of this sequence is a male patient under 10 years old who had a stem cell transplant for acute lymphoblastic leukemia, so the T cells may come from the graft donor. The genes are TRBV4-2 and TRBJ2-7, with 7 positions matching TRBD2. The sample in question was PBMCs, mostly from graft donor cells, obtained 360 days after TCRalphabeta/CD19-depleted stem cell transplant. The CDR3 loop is CASSQETGLGSEQYF. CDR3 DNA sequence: TGTGCCAGCAGCCAAGAAACAGGACTAGGGTCCGAGCAGTACTTC.